This T cell receptor (beta chain) was identified during a study of shared clonotypes between healthy human individuals. Study background: CD8 memory received one plate per donor, CD8 naive two, CD4 memory three and CD4 naive three. Whole-study results and caveats: The four-donor shared clonotypes exceeded non-shared clonotypes in generation probability, with non-shared ones scoring lower. Generally, estimated richness proved larger in naive subsets than it did in memory subsets.

About this clone: Antigen specificity is unknown. In the same sample, other DNA sequences code for this CDR3.

Replicate PCRs from sorted subsets contained approximately 190 ng DNA, which is 31,000 or so T cell genomes. Generated by immunoSEQ multiplex PCR, the TCRdb table keeps only in-frame clones and is missing some. The data contain 2.3 million or so clones, 85% to 95% of them seen just once; the ten biggest clones take up about 0.39%. The V and J ends lost 5 bases and 7 bases, in that order; junction bases with no gene match: 7. Germline V gene lookup returns CDR1 SGHTA and CDR2 FQGNSA. CDR3 size: 15 residues. The TCR comes from a man between 18 and 29 years old in good health. Some clones in this sample may be carry-over from other donors' samples. The sequenced sample consisted of naive CD4+ T cells from PBMCs. Stated subset: CD45RA+ positively selected. This chain uses TRBV7-2 with TRBJ2-1; 11 bases are shared with TRBD2. This CDR3 is CASSLLAGEYNEQFF. The CDR3 DNA sequence: TGTGCCAGCAGCCTACTAGCGGGAGAATATAATGAGCAGTTCTTC.